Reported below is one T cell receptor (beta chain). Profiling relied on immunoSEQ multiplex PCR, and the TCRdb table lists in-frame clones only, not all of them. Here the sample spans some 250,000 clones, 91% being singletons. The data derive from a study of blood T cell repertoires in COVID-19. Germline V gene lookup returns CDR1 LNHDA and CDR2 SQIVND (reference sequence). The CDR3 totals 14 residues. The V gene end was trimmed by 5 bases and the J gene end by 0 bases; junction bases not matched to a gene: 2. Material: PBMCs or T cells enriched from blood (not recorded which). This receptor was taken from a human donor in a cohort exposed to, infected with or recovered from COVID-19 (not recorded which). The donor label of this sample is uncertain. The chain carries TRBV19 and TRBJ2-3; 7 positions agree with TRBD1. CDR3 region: CASSLQGSTDTQYF. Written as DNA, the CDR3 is TGTGCCAGTAGTCTACAGGGGAGCACAGATACGCAGTATTTT.